The 12 T cell receptor beta chains below all came from one sample that was sequenced in a study of T cells after posttransplantation cyclophosphamide. Assay used: immunoSEQ multiplex PCR; TCRdb lists only in-frame clones, some missing. Of about 9,200 clones in the sample, approximately 92% were seen once. Sequenced input: memory CD4+ T cells sorted from PBMCs. The receptors come from a woman aged 55-70 years in good health, CMV-negative, and a related stem cell transplant donor.

CDR3 sequence: CASSPRRYNTEAFF. CDR3 coding DNA: TGTGCCAGCTCACCGCGAAGATATAACACTGAAGCTTTCTTT. The chain employs TRBV18 and TRBJ1-1; D remains unclear. CDR1 KGHSH and CDR2 LQKENI come from the germline V gene. This CDR3 spans 14 amino acids. Trimming pared 3 bases from V and 2 bases from J, leaving 10 bases between.

The chain carries TRBV9 and TRBJ2-2; D might be TRBD1 (6 bases). Germline lookup yields CDR1 SGDLS and CDR2 YYNGEE. The CDR3 is made up of 15 amino acids. V was shortened by 1 base and J by 4 bases, with 11 bases between the two germline ends. CDR3 sequence: CASSVSQGSTGELFF. The CDR3 DNA sequence: TGTGCCAGCAGCGTATCACAGGGTAGCACCGGGGAGCTGTTTTTT.

The rearrangement links TRBV7-2 to TRBJ2-6, with 9 positions matching TRBD1. Per germline, CDR1 SGHTA and CDR2 FQGNSA. The CDR3 runs 18 residues. V was clipped by 1 base and J by 2 bases; unmatched bases: 6. The DNA for the CDR3 is TGTGCCAGCAGCTTAGACGCACAGGGGGCAGCTGGGGCCAACGTCCTGACTTTC. Amino acids: CASSLDAQGAAGANVLTF.

The J gene is TRBJ2-3, the V gene TRBV29-1; 7 nucleotides match TRBD2. The ends lost 4 bases at V and 4 bases at J; junction bases unmatched: 8. CDR1 and CDR2 from the germline V gene are SQVTM and ANQGSEA. CDR3 length: 14 residues. CDR3: CSVGGSGSPDTQYF. CDR3 DNA sequence: TGCAGCGTTGGGGGTAGCGGGTCACCAGATACGCAGTATTTT.

This clone was picked up one time. The genes are TRBV14 and TRBJ1-6, with D unclear. The CDR3 extends over 16 amino acids. Trimming removed 2 bases from V and 7 bases from J, with 15 bases in between. Germline-derived CDR1 and CDR2 are SGHDN and FVKESK. CDR3 region: CASSQLLGQRNSPLHF. The CDR3 DNA is TGTGCCAGCAGCCAACTCCTGGGCCAGAGAAATTCACCCCTCCACTTT.

The rearrangement uses TRBV19 and TRBJ1-1; 9 nucleotides line up with TRBD1. The CDR3 covers 17 residues. J was trimmed by 8 bases and V by 8 bases; bases with no gene match: 21. Per the germline V gene, CDR1 is LNHDA and CDR2 is SQIVND (reference sequence). CDR3 residues: CASAPAPVRQGGSEAFF. CDR3 DNA sequence: TGTGCCAGTGCGCCAGCTCCGGTAAGACAGGGGGGTTCCGAAGCTTTCTTT.

The chain has TRBV5-6 and TRBJ1-6; 9 bases line up with TRBD1. The V gene's germline CDR1 is SGHDT and CDR2 YYEEEE. CDR3 length equals 15 residues. V gave up 0 bases and J gave up 9 bases; unmatched junction bases: 4. CDR3 sequence: CASSLGQTGGSPLHF. The CDR3 region has the DNA TGTGCCAGCAGCTTGGGCCAGACAGGGGGTTCACCCCTCCACTTT.

This chain joins TRBV2 and TRBJ2-3, with 9 bases identical to TRBD2. Germline CDR1 reads SNHLY; CDR2 reads FYNNEI. With V trimmed by 8 bases and J by 5 bases, 11 bases remained unmatched. This CDR3 spans 15 amino acids. In nucleotides, the CDR3 is TGTGCCAGCGGCGAAGCGGGAGGATGTGTAGATACGCAGTATTTT. This codes for CASGEAGGCVDTQYF.

CDR3 sequence: CASSLGTGYYGYTF. The DNA of the CDR3 is TGTGCCAGCAGCTTGGGGACAGGGTACTATGGCTACACCTTC. The chain links TRBV5-8 to TRBJ1-2; 8 bases align to TRBD1. V shed 0 bases and J 3 bases; nucleotides not matched to a gene: 1. CDR3 length: 14 amino acids. CDR1 and CDR2 (germline): SGHTS, YDEGEE.

V is TRBV28 and J is TRBJ2-7, with 10 nucleotides matching TRBD1. Germline-derived CDR1 and CDR2 are MDHEN and SYDVKM. The CDR3 spans 13 residues. CDR3 bases: TGTGCCACCAGTGGGACAGGGGCCCGAGAGCAGTACGTC. As protein: CATSGTGAREQYV.

The chain joins TRBV27 to TRBJ2-7; 7 bases map to TRBD1. CDR3 length: 15 amino acids. Germline V gene sequence: CDR1 MNHEY, CDR2 SMNVEV (reference sequence). V lost 8 bases, J lost 0 bases, and 10 bases stayed unmatched. DNA of the CDR3: TGTGCCAGCCGAACCCTACAGGGGCCCTCCTACGAGCAGTACTTC. It encodes CASRTLQGPSYEQYF.

Concerning this clone itself: The junction shows a germline mismatch at one end, possibly a read error. The J gene is TRBJ2-5, the V gene TRBV18; a possible D gene is TRBD1 (5 bases). Per germline, CDR1 KGHSH and CDR2 LQKENI. This CDR3 contains 14 residues. The chain's CDR3 is CASSPGTGQEAQYF. CDR3 DNA: TGTGCCAGCTCACCAGGAACAGGACAAGAGGCCCAGTACTTC.